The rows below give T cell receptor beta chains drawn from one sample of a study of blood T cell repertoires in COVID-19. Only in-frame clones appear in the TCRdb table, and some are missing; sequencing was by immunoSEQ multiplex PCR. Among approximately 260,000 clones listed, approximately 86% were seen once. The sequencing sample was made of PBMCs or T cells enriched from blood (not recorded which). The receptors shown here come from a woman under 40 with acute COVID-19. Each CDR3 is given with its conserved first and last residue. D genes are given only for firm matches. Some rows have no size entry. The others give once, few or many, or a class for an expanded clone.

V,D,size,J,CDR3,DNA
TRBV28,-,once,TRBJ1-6,CASSFFGQEASPLHF,-
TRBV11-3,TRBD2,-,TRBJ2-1,CASTLRLAGDDEQFF,TGTGCCAGCACCCTCAGACTAGCGGGAGACGATGAGCAGTTCTTC
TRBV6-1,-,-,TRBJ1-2,CASSEDRTDYGYTF,TGTGCCAGCAGTGAAGATCGGACAGACTATGGCTACACCTTC
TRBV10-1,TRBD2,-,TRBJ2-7,CASSESGLAYEQYF,TGCGCCAGCAGTGAGTCGGGACTAGCCTACGAGCAGTACTTC
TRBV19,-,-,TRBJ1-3,CASREGMNTIYF,TGTGCCAGTAGAGAGGGAATGAACACCATATATTTT
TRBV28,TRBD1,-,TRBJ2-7,CASSFDRVQYF,TGTGCCAGCAGTTTCGACAGGGTTCAGTACTTC
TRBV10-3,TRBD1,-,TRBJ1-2,CAISEQGVSLDYGYTF,TGTGCCATCAGTGAACAGGGGGTTAGCTTAGACTATGGCTACACCTTC
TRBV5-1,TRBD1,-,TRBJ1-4,CASSLGDRVTNEKLFF,TGCGCCAGCAGCTTGGGGGACAGGGTAACTAATGAAAAACTGTTTTTT
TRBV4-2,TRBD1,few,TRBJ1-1,CASSQGGTDLRSEAFF,TGTGCCAGCAGCCAAGGAGGGACAGACTTGCGTTCCGAAGCTTTCTTT
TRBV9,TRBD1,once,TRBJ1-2,CASSVHDRGTDGYTF,TGTGCCAGCAGCGTTCACGACCGCGGGACAGATGGCTACACCTTC
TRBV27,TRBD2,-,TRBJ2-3,CASSLTGRDTDTQYF,TGTGCCAGCAGTTTGACGGGGAGGGACACAGATACGCAGTATTTT
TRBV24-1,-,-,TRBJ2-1,CATSDSTYRGRDNEQFF,TGTGCCACCAGTGATTCGACGTACAGGGGGAGGGACAATGAGCAGTTCTTC
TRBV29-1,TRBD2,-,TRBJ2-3,CSVEGASGNSDTQYF,TGCAGCGTTGAGGGGGCTAGCGGGAACTCAGATACGCAGTATTTT
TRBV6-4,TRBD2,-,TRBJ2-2,CASRRLAGTGELFF,TGTGCCAGCAGAAGACTAGCGGGAACCGGGGAGCTGTTTTTT
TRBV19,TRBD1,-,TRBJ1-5,CASTLPGTGGQHF,TGTGCCAGTACCTTGCCCGGGACAGGAGGCCAGCATTTT
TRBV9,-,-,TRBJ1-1,CASSGDSEAFF,TGTGCCAGCAGCGGAGACAGTGAAGCTTTCTTT
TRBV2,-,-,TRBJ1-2,CASSYTLGGGYTF,TGTGCCAGCAGTTATACATTGGGGGGTGGCTACACCTTC
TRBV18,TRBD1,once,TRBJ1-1,CASSRGQGSTEAFF,TGTGCCAGCTCACGGGGACAGGGAAGCACTGAAGCTTTCTTT
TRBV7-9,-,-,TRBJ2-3,CASSHYFGGPSSTDTQYF,TGTGCCAGCAGCCATTATTTCGGAGGGCCGTCTAGCACAGATACGCAGTATTTT
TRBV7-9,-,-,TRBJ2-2,CASSFGGTGELFF,TGTGCCAGCAGCTTCGGAGGGACCGGGGAGCTGTTTTTT
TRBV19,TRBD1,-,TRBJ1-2,CASSITTGHGYTF,TGTGCCAGTAGTATAACGACAGGGCATGGCTACACCTTC
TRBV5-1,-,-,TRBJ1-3,CASSLWGGGTGNTIYF,TGCGCCAGCAGCTTGTGGGGTGGAGGGACTGGAAACACCATATATTTT
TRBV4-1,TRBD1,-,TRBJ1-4,CASSKSVRTGATNEKLFF,TGCGCCAGCAGCAAAAGCGTCCGGACAGGTGCAACTAATGAAAAACTGTTTTTT
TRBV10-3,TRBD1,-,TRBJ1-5,CAISDRVGQPQHF,TGTGCCATCAGCGACAGGGTGGGTCAGCCCCAGCATTTT
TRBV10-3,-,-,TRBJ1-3,CAISPQGNTIYF,TGTGCCATCAGTCCACAGGGAAACACCATATATTTT
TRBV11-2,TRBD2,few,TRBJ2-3,CASSPVLAGGTPDTQYF,TGTGCCAGCAGCCCAGTCCTAGCGGGAGGGACCCCAGATACGCAGTATTTT
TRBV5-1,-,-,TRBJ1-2,CASSARVLGADGYTF,TGCGCCAGCAGCGCTAGGGTTTTAGGGGCGGATGGCTACACCTTC
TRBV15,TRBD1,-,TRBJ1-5,CATAGGDQPQHF,TGTGCCACCGCAGGGGGTGATCAGCCCCAGCATTTT
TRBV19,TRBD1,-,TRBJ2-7,CATGGQGRVGSSYEQYF,TGTGCCACCGGGGGACAGGGGCGTGTAGGAAGCTCCTACGAGCAGTACTTC
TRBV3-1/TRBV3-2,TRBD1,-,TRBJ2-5,CASSQTGVQETQYF,TGTGCCAGCAGCCAAACAGGGGTACAAGAGACCCAGTACTTC
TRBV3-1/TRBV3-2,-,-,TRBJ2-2,CASSQGTVHTGELFF,TGTGCCAGCAGCCAAGGGACTGTTCACACCGGGGAGCTGTTTTTT
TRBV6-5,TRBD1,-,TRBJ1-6,CASTQTGVNSPLHF,TGTGCCAGCACCCAGACAGGGGTGAATTCACCCCTCCACTTT
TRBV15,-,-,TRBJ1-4,CATSRGGGATNEKLFF,TGTGCCACCAGCAGAGGGGGCGGCGCAACTAATGAAAAACTGTTTTTT
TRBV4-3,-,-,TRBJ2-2,CASSPQSRYTGELFF,TGCGCCAGCAGCCCTCAATCTAGGTACACCGGGGAGCTGTTTTTT
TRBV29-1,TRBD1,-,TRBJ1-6,CSAGTANSPLHF,TGCAGCGCAGGGACAGCAAATTCACCCCTCCACTTT
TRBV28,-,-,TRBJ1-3,CASSPGVGNTIYF,TGTGCCAGCAGTCCGGGGGTTGGAAACACCATATATTTT
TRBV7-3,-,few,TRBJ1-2,CASSLSGSGGEGYTF,TGTGCCAGCAGCTTAAGTGGTTCGGGGGGCGAGGGCTACACCTTC
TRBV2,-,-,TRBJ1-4,CASSDLGHSNEKLFF,TGTGCCAGCAGTGACCTGGGCCACTCTAATGAAAAACTGTTTTTT
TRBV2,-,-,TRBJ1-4,CASSVAGINEKLFF,TGTGCCAGCAGTGTAGCGGGCATTAATGAAAAACTGTTTTTT
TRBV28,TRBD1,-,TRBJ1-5,CAASDRDIQPQHF,TGTGCCGCCTCGGACAGGGATATTCAGCCCCAGCATTTT
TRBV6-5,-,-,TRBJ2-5,CATRGSRETQYF,TGTGCCACCCGGGGAAGCCGGGAGACCCAGTACTTC
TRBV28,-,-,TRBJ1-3,CASSLELSPSGNTIYF,TGTGCCAGCAGTTTGGAGCTTAGTCCCTCTGGAAACACCATATATTTT
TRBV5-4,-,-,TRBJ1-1,CASSPGANTEAFF,TGTGCCAGCAGCCCAGGGGCGAACACTGAAGCTTTCTTT
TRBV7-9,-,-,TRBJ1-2,CASSLGGSGGYTF,TGTGCCAGCAGCTTAGGCGGGTCGGGTGGCTACACCTTC
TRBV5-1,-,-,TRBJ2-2,CASSLRGELFF,TGCGCCAGCAGCTTGCGCGGGGAGCTGTTTTTT
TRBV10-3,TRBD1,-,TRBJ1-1,CAISERGQENTEAFF,TGTGCCATCAGTGAGCGAGGACAGGAGAACACTGAAGCTTTCTTT
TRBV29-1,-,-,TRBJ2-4,CSVEVRQGLAKNIQYF,TGCAGCGTTGAAGTTCGGCAGGGACTAGCCAAAAACATTCAGTACTTC
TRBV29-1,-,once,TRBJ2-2,CSVGVAGELFF,TGCAGCGTAGGGGTGGCCGGGGAGCTGTTTTTT
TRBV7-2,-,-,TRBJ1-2,CASSPLGGGYGYTF,TGTGCCAGCAGCCCTCTGGGAGGGGGCTATGGCTACACCTTC
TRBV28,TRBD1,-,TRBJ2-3,CASSSGQGTDTQYF,TGTGCCAGCAGTTCCGGACAGGGCACAGATACGCAGTATTTT
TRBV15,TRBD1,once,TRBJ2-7,CATSTRTGPFTQGEQYF,TGTGCCACCAGCACCCGGACAGGCCCTTTTACTCAAGGTGAGCAGTACTTC
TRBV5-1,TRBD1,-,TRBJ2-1,CASSPRDRGNEQFF,TGCGCCAGCAGCCCCCGGGACAGGGGGAATGAGCAGTTCTTC
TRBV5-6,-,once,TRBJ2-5,CASSPGVETQYF,TGTGCCAGCAGCCCCGGTGTAGAGACCCAGTACTTC
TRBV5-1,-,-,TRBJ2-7,CASSLRSGDSYEQYF,TGCGCCAGCAGCTTGCGGTCAGGGGACTCCTACGAGCAGTACTTC
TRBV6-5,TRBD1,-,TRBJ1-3,CASRSGGAGNTIYF,TGTGCCAGCAGATCAGGGGGCGCTGGAAACACCATATATTTT
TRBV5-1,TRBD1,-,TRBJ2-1,CASSPRDRVTDEQFF,TGCGCCAGCAGCCCCCGGGACAGGGTGACCGATGAGCAGTTCTTC
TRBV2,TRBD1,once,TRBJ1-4,CASNPDRDRGEKLFF,TGTGCCAGCAACCCCGACAGGGATCGGGGAGAAAAACTGTTTTTT
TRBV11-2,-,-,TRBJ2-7,CASSPSLYEQYF,TGTGCCAGCAGCCCGAGCCTTTACGAGCAGTACTTC
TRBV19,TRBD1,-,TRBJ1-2,CASSVTGDYGYGYTF,TGTGCCAGTAGTGTGACAGGGGATTATGGCTATGGCTACACCTTC
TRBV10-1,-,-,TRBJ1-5,CAGDGTTYSNQPQHF,TGCGCCGGCGACGGGACAACTTATAGCAATCAGCCCCAGCATTTT